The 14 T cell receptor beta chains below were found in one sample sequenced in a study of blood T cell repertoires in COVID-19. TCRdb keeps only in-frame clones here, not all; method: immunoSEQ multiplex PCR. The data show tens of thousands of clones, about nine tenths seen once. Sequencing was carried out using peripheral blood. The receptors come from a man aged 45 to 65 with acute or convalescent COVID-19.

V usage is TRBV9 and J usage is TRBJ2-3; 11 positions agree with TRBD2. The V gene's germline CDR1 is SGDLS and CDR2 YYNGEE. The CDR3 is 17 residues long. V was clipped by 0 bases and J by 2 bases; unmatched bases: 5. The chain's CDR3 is CASSVEGLAAPTDTQYF. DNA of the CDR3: TGTGCCAGCAGCGTAGAGGGACTAGCGGCCCCCACAGATACGCAGTATTTT.

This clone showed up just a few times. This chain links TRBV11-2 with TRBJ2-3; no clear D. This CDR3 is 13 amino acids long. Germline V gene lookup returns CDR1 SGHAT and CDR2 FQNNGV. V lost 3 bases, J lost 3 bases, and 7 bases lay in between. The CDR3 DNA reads TGTGCCAGCAGCTTTCTCTCGACAGATACGCAGTATTTT. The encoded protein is CASSFLSTDTQYF. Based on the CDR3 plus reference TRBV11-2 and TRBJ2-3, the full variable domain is EAGVAQSPRYKIIEKRQSVAFWCNPISGHATLYWYQQILGQGPKLLIQFQNNGVVDDSQLPKDRFSAERLKGVDSTLKIQPAKLEDSAVYLCASSFLSTDTQYFGPGTRLTVL.

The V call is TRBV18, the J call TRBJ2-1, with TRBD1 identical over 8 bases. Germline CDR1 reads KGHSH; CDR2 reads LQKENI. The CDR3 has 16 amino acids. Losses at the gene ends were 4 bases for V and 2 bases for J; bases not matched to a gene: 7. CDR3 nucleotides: TGTGCCAGCTCACGAGTCACGGGACAGGCCTACAATGAGCAGTTCTTC. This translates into CASSRVTGQAYNEQFF.

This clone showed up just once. The DNA for the CDR3 is TGTGCCAGTAGTCTTACAGGGGCAGGGGTTTCACCCCTCCACTTT. Amino acids: CASSLTGAGVSPLHF. This chain joins TRBV19 and TRBJ1-6; 7 nucleotides agree with TRBD1. The germline CDR1 and CDR2 sequences are LNHDA and SQIVND (reference sequence). This CDR3 comprises 15 residues. Losses at the gene ends were 5 bases for V and 9 bases for J; bases not matched to a gene: 10.

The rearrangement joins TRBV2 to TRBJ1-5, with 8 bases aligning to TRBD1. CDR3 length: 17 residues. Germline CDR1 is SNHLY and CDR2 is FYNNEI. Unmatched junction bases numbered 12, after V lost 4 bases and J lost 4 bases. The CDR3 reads CASSGVDRDFPNQPQHF. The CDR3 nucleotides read TGTGCCAGCAGTGGCGTGGACAGGGATTTTCCTAATCAGCCCCAGCATTTT. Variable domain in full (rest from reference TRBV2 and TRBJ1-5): EPEVTQTPSHQVTQMGQEVILRCVPISNHLYFYWYRQILGQKVEFLVSFYNNEISEKSEIFDDQFSVERPDGSNFTLKIRSTKLEDSAMYFCASSGVDRDFPNQPQHFGDGTRLSIL.

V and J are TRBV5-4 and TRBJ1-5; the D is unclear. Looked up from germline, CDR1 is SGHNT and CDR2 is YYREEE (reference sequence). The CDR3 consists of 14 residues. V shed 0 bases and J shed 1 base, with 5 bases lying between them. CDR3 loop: CASSLAGSNQPQHF. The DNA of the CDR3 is TGTGCCAGCAGCTTGGCGGGAAGCAATCAGCCCCAGCATTTT.

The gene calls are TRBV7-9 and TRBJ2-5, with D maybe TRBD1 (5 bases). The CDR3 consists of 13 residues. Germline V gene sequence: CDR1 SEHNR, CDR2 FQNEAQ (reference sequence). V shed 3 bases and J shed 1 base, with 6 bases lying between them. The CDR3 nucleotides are TGTGCCAGCAGCTTTGACAGCCAAGAGACCCAGTACTTC. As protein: CASSFDSQETQYF.

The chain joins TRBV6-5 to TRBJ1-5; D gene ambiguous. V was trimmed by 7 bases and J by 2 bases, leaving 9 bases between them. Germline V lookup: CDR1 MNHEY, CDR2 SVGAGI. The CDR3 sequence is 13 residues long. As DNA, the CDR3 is TGTGCCAGCAACGAGAGGGGCAATCAGCCCCAGCATTTT. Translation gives CASNERGNQPQHF.

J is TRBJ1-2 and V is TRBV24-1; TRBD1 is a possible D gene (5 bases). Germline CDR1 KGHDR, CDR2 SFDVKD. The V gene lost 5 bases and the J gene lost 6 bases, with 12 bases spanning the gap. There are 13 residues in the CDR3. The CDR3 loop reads CATSGQGWHGYTF. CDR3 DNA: TGTGCCACCAGTGGCCAGGGATGGCATGGCTACACCTTC.

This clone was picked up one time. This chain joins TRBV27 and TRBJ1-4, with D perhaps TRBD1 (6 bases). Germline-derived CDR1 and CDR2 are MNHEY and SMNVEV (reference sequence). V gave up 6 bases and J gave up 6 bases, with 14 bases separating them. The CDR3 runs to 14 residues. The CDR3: CASRIQGRDEKLFF. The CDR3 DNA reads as TGTGCCAGCAGGATACAGGGACGGGATGAAAAACTGTTTTTT.

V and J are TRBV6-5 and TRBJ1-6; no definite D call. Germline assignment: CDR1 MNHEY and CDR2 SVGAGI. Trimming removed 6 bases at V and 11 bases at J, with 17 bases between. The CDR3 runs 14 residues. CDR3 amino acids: CASRDGEGEAPLHF. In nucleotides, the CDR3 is TGTGCCAGCAGAGATGGGGAGGGAGAAGCACCCCTCCACTTT.

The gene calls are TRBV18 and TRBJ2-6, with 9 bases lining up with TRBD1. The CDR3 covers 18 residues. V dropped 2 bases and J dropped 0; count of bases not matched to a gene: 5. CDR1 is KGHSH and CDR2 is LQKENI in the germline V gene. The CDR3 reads CASSPLQGAYSGANVLTF. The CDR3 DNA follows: TGTGCCAGCTCACCATTACAGGGGGCCTACTCTGGGGCCAACGTCCTGACTTTC.

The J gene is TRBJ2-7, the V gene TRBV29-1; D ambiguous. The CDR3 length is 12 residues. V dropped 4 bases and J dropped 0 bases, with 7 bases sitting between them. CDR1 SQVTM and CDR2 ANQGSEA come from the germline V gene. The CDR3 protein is CSVATSSYEQYV. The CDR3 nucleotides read TGCAGCGTTGCAACAAGCTCCTACGAGCAGTACGTC.

The CDR3 coding sequence is TGTGCCTGGGGGACAGGGGTTGGTAATGAGCAGTTCTTC. This encodes CAWGTGVGNEQFF. The chain joins TRBV30 to TRBJ2-1; 10 nucleotides match TRBD1. Germline CDR1 reads GTSNPN; CDR2 reads SVGIG (reference sequence). The CDR3 runs 13 residues. The junction had 5 bases not matched to a gene; V was cut back by 5 bases and J by 7 bases.